The rows below give T cell receptor beta chains drawn from one sample of a study of T cell responses to AZD1222 COVID-19 vaccine. Here immunoSEQ multiplex PCR was the method, and the copy in TCRdb shows in-frame clones only, minus some. The table includes approximately 68,000 clones, around nine tenths detected once. The specimen was peripheral blood, collected 28 days after the second dose of the MenACWY control vaccine. The source is an adult who received the MenACWY meningococcal vaccine as a control. The CDR3 runs from the conserved cysteine through the conserved F or W. D genes are given only for firm matches. Clone size is not always given. Where it is, it says once, few, many or a class for expanded clones.

j_gene: TRBJ2-1; v_gene: TRBV5-4; abundance: NA; d_gene: TRBD2; CDR3nt: TGTGCCAGCAGCTCGATAGCGGGGGGGCCCAATGAGCAGTTCTTC; CDR3aa: CASSSIAGGPNEQFF
j_gene: TRBJ2-2; v_gene: TRBV24-1; abundance: NA; d_gene: TRBD2; CDR3nt: TGTGCCACCGCTTCGGCGGGAGTCGGAGGGGCCGGGGAGCTGTTTTTT; CDR3aa: CATASAGVGGAGELFF
j_gene: TRBJ1-6; v_gene: TRBV7-9; abundance: NA; d_gene: TRBD1; CDR3nt: TGTGCCAGCAGCGCATCGCCAGGGGGCTATTCACCCCTCCACTTT; CDR3aa: CASSASPGGYSPLHF
j_gene: TRBJ2-7; v_gene: TRBV2; abundance: NA; d_gene: TRBD2; CDR3nt: TGTGCCAGAGACTCGGGGGGTGGCGGACCCTACGAGCAGTACTTC; CDR3aa: CARDSGGGGPYEQYF
j_gene: TRBJ1-1; v_gene: TRBV28; abundance: NA; d_gene: NA; CDR3nt: TGTGCCAGCAGACCTTCTGAGGGGGGGAACGCTGAAGCTTTCTTT; CDR3aa: CASRPSEGGNAEAFF
j_gene: TRBJ1-1; v_gene: TRBV5-1; abundance: NA; d_gene: NA; CDR3nt: TGCGCCAGCAGCTTGGCTGGCAGCCACGCGGACACTGAAGCTTTCTTT; CDR3aa: CASSLAGSHADTEAFF
j_gene: TRBJ2-1; v_gene: TRBV4-3; abundance: once; d_gene: TRBD2; CDR3nt: TGCGCCAGCAGCCAAACCTACTTACTAGCGGGAGGGAGGAATGAGCAGTTCTTC; CDR3aa: CASSQTYLLAGGRNEQFF
j_gene: TRBJ1-1; v_gene: TRBV9; abundance: NA; d_gene: NA; CDR3nt: TGTGCCAGCAGCGCGGGGGTAGTCACTGAAGCTTTCTTT; CDR3aa: CASSAGVVTEAFF
j_gene: TRBJ2-7; v_gene: TRBV6-5; abundance: NA; d_gene: NA; CDR3nt: TGTGCCACCCGAAACGAACGGGTAACCTACGAGCAGTACTTC; CDR3aa: CATRNERVTYEQYF
j_gene: TRBJ1-6; v_gene: TRBV9; abundance: NA; d_gene: NA; CDR3nt: TGTGCCAGCAGCGTAGCCTCCGGGCAAAATAATTCACCCCTCCACTTT; CDR3aa: CASSVASGQNNSPLHF
j_gene: TRBJ2-3; v_gene: TRBV2; abundance: NA; d_gene: TRBD1; CDR3nt: TGTGCCAGCAACGGACAGGGGTTAACAGATACGCAGTATTTT; CDR3aa: CASNGQGLTDTQYF
j_gene: TRBJ1-3; v_gene: TRBV11-3; abundance: NA; d_gene: NA; CDR3nt: TGTGCCAGCAGCCACGGGACTGGAAACACCATATATTTT; CDR3aa: CASSHGTGNTIYF
j_gene: TRBJ1-3; v_gene: TRBV28; abundance: once; d_gene: NA; CDR3nt: TGTGCCAGCAGTTTATTGGGGGTTACCTCTGGAAACACCATATATTTT; CDR3aa: CASSLLGVTSGNTIYF
j_gene: TRBJ2-2; v_gene: TRBV28; abundance: NA; d_gene: NA; CDR3nt: TGTGCCAGCAAGCTTGGGGCCGGGGAGCTGTTTTTT; CDR3aa: CASKLGAGELFF